This TCR beta chain came from a study of T cell responses to AZD1222 COVID-19 vaccine. Overall study results and limits: Epitopes outside B.1.351 and B.1.1.7 mutated regions reportedly drew nearly half of spike TCRs. Vaccine-associated CD4 TCRs spanned spike, dominant at 160-218 and 743-854. Following two doses of AZD1222, Spike-specific TCR breadth and depth rose. The donor group comprised mostly white British people and more females; the analysis possibly underestimated clonal diversity.

In regard to this clone: Antigen: not known.

Clones were sequenced by immunoSEQ multiplex PCR, and TCRdb holds only the in-frame ones, with some missing. The sample holds 140,000 to 150,000 clones, approximately 93% seen once. V lost 4 bases and J 7 bases, leaving 17 bases between the germline ends. This CDR3 is built from 14 residues. CDR1 is SGHRS, CDR2 YFSETQ, per germline. V gene TRBV5-1 combines with J gene TRBJ1-2, with D perhaps matching TRBD1 (5 bases). This clonotype originated in an adult who had recovered from COVID-19. The input for sequencing was peripheral blood, taken after recovery from COVID-19. DNA for the CDR3: TGCGCCAGCAGCGGGGGTGGTCTCCTCTCTGGCTACACCTTC. Amino acids: CASSGGGLLSGYTF.